The sequence of this T cell receptor beta chain was determined in a study of early T cells in non-severe SARS-CoV-2 infection. Study overall: Sequencing input comprised bulk RNA from unsorted whole blood; chain pairing was not available. Study findings and constraints: Sequences matched to VDJdb favored anti-spike CD8 responses, while private and CD4 specificities were missed.

Individual cDNA molecules were tagged with unique molecular identifiers. TCRdb re-derived calls from the 5' RACE reads in MiXCR, one entry per CDR3 protein. This table holds 45,000 to 50,000 distinct CDR3 sequences, roughly 5.5% found once. In this sample, this clonotype turned up many times. Its antigen remains unknown. V gave up 6 bases and J gave up 0 bases; unmatched junction bases: 13. CDR1 SGHDT and CDR2 YYEEEE come from the germline V gene. The CDR3 runs 19 residues. Sequences were obtained from whole blood. J is TRBJ2-1 and V is TRBV5-6; TRBD1 matches 12 bases. The receptor's source is an adult who was a healthcare worker with PCR-confirmed SARS-CoV-2 infection or an uninfected control (not recorded which). The CDR3: CASTSLGTGGSRSYNEQFF. The CDR3 DNA sequence: TGTGCCAGCACCTCATTGGGGACAGGGGGCTCTCGCTCCTACAATGAGCAGTTCTTC.